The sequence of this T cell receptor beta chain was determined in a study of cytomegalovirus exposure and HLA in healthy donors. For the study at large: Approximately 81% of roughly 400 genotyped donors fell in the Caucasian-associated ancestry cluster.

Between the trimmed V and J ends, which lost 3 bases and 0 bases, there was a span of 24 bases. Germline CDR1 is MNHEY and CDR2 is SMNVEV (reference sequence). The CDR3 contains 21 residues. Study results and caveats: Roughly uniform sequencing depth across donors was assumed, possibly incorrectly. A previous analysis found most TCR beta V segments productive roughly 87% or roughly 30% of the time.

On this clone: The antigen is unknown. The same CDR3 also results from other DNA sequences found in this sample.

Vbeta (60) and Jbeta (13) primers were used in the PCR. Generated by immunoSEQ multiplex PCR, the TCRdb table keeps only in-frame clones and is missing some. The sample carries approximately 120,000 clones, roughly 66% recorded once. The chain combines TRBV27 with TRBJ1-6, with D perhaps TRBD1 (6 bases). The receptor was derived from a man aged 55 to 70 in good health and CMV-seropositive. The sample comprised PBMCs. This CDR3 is CASSFSLQGGGGSSYNSPLHF. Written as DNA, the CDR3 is TGTGCCAGCAGTTTCTCATTACAGGGCGGTGGGGGTAGCTCCTATAATTCACCCCTCCACTTT.